This TCR beta chain came from a study of immune heterogeneity within non-small cell lung tumors. Amplification of the TCR beta CDR3 was achieved through multiplex PCR with 32 V and 13 J primers. TCRdb analysed the multiplex PCR reads with MiXCR anew, one entry per CDR3 protein. The table lists roughly 10,000 distinct CDR3 sequences, roughly 29% of them singletons. Each sample used approximately 0.55 ug of genomic DNA from bulk tumor tissue. Far-apart biopsies, several per primary tumor, were taken during surgery. Patients went through curative surgery, and their non-small cell lung cancer was untreated and newly diagnosed. Those donating were patients (newly diagnosed with non-small cell lung cancer) who were having surgery with curative intent. This clonotype came up many times. Germline V lookup: CDR1 SGHAT, CDR2 FQNNGV. The V end was cut by 3 bases, the J end by 1 base, with 6 bases between. The CDR3 runs to 13 residues.

The TCR comes from a woman aged 50 to 65 with non-small cell lung cancer. The chain combines TRBV11-2 with TRBJ1-2, with D uncertain. The source material was lung tumor tissue. The CDR3 DNA sequence: TGTGCCAGCAGCTTGGGTCTTAACTATGGCTACACCTTC. It specifies CASSLGLNYGYTF.